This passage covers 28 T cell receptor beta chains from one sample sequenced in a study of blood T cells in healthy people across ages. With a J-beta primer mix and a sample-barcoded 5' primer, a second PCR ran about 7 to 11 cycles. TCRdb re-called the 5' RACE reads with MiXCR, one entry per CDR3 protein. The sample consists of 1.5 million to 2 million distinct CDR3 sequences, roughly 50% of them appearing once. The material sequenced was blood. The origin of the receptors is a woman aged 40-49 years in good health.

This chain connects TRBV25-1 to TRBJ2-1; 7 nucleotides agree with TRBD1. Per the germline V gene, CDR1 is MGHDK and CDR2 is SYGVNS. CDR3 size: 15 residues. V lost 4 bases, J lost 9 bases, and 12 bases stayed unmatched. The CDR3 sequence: CASSARPTGVTEQFF. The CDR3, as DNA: TGTGCCAGCAGTGCACGACCCACAGGGGTAACTGAGCAGTTCTTC.

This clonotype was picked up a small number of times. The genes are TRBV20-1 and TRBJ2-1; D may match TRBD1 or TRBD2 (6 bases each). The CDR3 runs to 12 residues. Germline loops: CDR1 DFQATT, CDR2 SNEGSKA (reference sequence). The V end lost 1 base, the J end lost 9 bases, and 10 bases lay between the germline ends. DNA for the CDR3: TGCAGTGCTAGAGGGGGGGCAAGTGAGCAGTTCTTC. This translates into CSARGGASEQFF.

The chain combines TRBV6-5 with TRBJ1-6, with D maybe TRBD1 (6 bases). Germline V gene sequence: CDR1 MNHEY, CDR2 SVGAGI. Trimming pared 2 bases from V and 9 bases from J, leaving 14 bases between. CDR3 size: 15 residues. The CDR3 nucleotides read TGTGCCAGCAGTTACGGTGTCAGGGGCGTTTCACCCCTCCACTTT. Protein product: CASSYGVRGVSPLHF.

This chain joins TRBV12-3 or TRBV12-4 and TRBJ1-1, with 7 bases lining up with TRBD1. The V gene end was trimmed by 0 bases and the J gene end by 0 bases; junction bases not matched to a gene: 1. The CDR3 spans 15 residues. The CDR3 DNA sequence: TGTGCCAGCAGTTTAGCGGGACAGTTGAACACTGAAGCTTTCTTT. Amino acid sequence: CASSLAGQLNTEAFF.

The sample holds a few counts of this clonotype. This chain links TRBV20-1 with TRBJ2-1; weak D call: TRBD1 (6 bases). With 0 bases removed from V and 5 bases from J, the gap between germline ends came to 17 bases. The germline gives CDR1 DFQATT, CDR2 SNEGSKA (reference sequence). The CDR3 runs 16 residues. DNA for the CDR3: TGCAGTGCTAGAGACCCGGGACACATGAAAGACAATGAGCAGTTCTTC. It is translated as CSARDPGHMKDNEQFF.

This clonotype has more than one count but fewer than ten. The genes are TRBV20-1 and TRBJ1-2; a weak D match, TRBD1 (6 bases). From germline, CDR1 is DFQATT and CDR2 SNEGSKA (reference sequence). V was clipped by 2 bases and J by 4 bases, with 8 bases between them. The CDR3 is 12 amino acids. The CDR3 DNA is TGCAGTGCTAGAATACAGGGCTATGGCTACACCTTC. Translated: CSARIQGYGYTF.

The CDR3 bases are TGTGCCATCAGTGGGGCGGGAGTGGGGGGCGAGGCTGAAGCTTTCTTT. It yields the protein CAISGAGVGGEAEAFF. The chain recombines TRBV10-3 with TRBJ1-1; TRBD1 is a possible D gene (6 bases). This CDR3 contains 16 residues. Looked up from germline, CDR1 is ENHRY and CDR2 is SYGVKD. Between the trimmed V and J ends, which lost 4 bases and 6 bases, there was a span of 21 bases.

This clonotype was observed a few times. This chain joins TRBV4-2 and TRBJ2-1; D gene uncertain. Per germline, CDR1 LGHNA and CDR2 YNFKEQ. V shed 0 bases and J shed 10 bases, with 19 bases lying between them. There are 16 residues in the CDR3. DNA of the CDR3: TGTGCCAGCAGCCAAGATGTGCGTGGAGTGGGGAAGGAGCAGTTCTTC. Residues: CASSQDVRGVGKEQFF.

For the CDR3, the DNA is TGTGCCAGCAGCCCTCACTCCGACCAAGAGACCCAGTACTTC. This gives the protein CASSPHSDQETQYF. This rearrangement joins TRBV9 to TRBJ2-5; D unresolved. This CDR3 has 14 amino acids. Deletions cut 4 bases from V and 0 bases from J, with 10 bases between. Germline loops: CDR1 SGDLS, CDR2 YYNGEE.

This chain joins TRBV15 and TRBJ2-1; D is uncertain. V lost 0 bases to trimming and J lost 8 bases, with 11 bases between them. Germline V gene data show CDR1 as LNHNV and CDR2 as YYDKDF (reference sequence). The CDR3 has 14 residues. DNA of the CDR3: TGTGCCACCAGCAGAGATTACACTCCGGATGAGCAGTTCTTC. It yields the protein CATSRDYTPDEQFF.

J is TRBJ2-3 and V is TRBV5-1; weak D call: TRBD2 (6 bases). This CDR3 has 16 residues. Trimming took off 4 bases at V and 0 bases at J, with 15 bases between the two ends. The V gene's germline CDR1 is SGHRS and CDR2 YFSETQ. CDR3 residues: CASSTRDSSSTDTQYF. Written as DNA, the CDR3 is TGCGCCAGCAGCACCAGGGACTCCTCTAGCACAGATACGCAGTATTTT.

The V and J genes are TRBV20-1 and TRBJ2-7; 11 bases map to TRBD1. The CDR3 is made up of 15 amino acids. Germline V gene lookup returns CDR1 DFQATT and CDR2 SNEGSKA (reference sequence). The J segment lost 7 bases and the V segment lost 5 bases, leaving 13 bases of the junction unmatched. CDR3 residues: CSAGSGQGGYNEQYF. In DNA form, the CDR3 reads TGCAGTGCTGGATCGGGACAGGGGGGGTACAATGAGCAGTACTTC.

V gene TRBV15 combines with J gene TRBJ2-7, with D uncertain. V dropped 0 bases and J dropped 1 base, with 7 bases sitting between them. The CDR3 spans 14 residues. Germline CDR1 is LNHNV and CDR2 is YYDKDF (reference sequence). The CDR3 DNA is TGTGCCACCAGCAGAGATCTGGGTTCCTACGAGCAGTACTTC. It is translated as CATSRDLGSYEQYF.

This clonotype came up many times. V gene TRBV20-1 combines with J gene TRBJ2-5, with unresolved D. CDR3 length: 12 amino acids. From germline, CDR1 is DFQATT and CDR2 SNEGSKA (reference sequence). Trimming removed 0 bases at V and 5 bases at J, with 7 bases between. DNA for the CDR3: TGCAGTGCTAGAGACTACCTGGAGACCCAGTACTTC. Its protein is CSARDYLETQYF.

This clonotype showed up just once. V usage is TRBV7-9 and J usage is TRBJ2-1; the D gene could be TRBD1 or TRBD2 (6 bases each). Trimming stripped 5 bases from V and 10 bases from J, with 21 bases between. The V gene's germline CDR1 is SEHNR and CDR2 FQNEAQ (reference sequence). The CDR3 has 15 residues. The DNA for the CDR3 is TGTGCCAGCAGCCCTGGTGGACCAAGGGGGGTAGAGCAGTTCTTC. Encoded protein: CASSPGGPRGVEQFF.

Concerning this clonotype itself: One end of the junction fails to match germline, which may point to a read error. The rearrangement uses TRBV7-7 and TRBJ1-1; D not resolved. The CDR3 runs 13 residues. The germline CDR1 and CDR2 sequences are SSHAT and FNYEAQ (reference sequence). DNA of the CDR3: TGTGCTAGCAGCGCGAGCGAGAACACTGAAGCTTTCTTT. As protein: CASSASENTEAFF.

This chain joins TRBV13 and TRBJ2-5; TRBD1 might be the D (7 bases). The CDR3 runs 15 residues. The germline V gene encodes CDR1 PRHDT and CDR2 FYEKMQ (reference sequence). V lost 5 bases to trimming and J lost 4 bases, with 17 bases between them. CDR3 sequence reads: CASSTTPGGRETQYF. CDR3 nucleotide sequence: TGTGCCAGCAGCACTACACCAGGGGGGCGAGAGACCCAGTACTTC. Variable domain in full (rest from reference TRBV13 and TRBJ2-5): AAGVIQSPRHLIKEKRETATLKCYPIPRHDTVYWYQQGPGQDPQFLISFYEKMQSDKGSIPDRFSAQQFSDYHSELNMSSLELGDSALYFCASSTTPGGRETQYFGPGTRLLVL.

CDR3 nucleotide sequence: TGTGCCAGCAGCTTAACCGGTTTTAGTGAGCAGTTCTTC. It yields the protein CASSLTGFSEQFF. The V and J genes are TRBV7-2 and TRBJ2-1, with D unclear. The CDR3 sequence is 13 residues long. Trimming pared 2 bases from V and 9 bases from J, leaving 11 bases between. Germline V gene lookup returns CDR1 SGHTA and CDR2 FQGNSA.

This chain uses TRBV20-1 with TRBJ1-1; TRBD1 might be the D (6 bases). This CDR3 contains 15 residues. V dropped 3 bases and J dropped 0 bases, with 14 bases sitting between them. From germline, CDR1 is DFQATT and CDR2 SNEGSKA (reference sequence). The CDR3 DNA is TGCAGTGCTAGCCCGGGGGCAGCGATGAACACTGAAGCTTTCTTT. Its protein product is CSASPGAAMNTEAFF.

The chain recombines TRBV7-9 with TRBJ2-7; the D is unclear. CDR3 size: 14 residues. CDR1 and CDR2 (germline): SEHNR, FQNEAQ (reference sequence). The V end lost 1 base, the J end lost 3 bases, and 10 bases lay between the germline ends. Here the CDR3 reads CASSLDAVGYEQYF. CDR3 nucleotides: TGTGCCAGCAGCTTAGATGCGGTGGGCTACGAGCAGTACTTC.

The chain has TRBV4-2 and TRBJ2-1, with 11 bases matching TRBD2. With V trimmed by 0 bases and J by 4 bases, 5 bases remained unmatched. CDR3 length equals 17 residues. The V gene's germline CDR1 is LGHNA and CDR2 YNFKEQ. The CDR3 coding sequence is TGTGCCAGCAGCCAAGAGGTTAGCGGGGGGGTGTACAATGAGCAGTTCTTC. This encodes CASSQEVSGGVYNEQFF.

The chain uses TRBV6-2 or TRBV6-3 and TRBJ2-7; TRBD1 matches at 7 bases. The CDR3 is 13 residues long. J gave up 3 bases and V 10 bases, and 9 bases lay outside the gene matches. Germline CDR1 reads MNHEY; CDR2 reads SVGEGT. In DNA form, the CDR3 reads TGTGCCATTGCACGGACAGGATTCTACGAGCAGTACTTC. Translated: CAIARTGFYEQYF.

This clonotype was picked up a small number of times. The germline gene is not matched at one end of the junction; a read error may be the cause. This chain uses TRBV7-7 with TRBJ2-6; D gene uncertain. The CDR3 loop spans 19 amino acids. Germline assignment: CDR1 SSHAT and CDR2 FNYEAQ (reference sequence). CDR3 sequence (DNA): TGTGCTAGCAGCGCAACGATGTACCCCTCAGACTCTGGGGCCAACGTCCTGACTTTC. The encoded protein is CASSATMYPSDSGANVLTF.

CDR3 sequence: CASSYTGLAGDEETQFF. CDR3 nucleotide sequence: TGTGCCAGCAGTTACACCGGACTAGCGGGGGATGAGGAGACCCAGTTCTTC. The chain combines TRBV6-2 or TRBV6-3 with TRBJ2-1, with 13 bases aligning to TRBD2. V was clipped by 2 bases and J by 13 bases; unmatched bases: 14. The CDR3 totals 17 residues. Germline CDR1 MNHEY, CDR2 SVGEGT.

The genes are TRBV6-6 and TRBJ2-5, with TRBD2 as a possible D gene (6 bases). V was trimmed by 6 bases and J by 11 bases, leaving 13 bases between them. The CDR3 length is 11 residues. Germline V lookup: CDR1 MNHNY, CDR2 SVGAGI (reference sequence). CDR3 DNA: TGTGCCAGCAGGTTTAGCGGTGATCAGTACTTC. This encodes CASRFSGDQYF.

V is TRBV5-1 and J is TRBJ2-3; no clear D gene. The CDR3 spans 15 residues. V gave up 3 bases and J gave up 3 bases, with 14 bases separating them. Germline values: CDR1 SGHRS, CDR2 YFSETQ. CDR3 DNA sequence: TGCGCCAGCAGCTCCTTTTCGGTCGGGACAGATACGCAGTATTTT. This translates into CASSSFSVGTDTQYF.

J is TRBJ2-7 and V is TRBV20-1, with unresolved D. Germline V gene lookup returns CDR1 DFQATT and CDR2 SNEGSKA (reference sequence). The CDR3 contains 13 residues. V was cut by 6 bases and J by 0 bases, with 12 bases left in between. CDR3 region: CSALASRSYEQYF. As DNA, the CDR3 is TGCAGTGCGCTTGCTTCTCGCTCCTACGAGCAGTACTTC.

The CDR3 loop reads CASRGDGLNQPQHF. CDR3 bases: TGTGCCAGCAGGGGGGACGGCCTAAATCAGCCCCAGCATTTT. This chain connects TRBV12-3 or TRBV12-4 to TRBJ1-5; TRBD1 might be the D (5 bases). The CDR3 is made up of 14 amino acids. V was pared by 6 bases and J by 4 bases, with 13 bases between.